One and the same sample provided the 26 T cell receptor beta chains below, sequenced in a study of Ad26.COV2.S vaccination and SARS-CoV-2 variants. Treatment specified: roughly 19 received Ad26.COV2.S at low or high dose, single or two shots; about 5 received placebo; per-sample allocation not given. Specimens were obtained on day 63 following the first vaccine or placebo injection. TCRdb's copy holds only in-frame clones and misses some; the assay was immunoSEQ multiplex PCR. The table has around 450,000 clones, over 75% seen once. The source material was peripheral blood, sampled in a trial of Ad26.COV2.S vaccine versus placebo. Every receptor here comes from a person between 18 and 65 years old who received the Ad26.COV2.S COVID-19 vaccine or a placebo.

This sequence joins TRBV7-9 and TRBJ1-2; D not resolved. CDR1 and CDR2 from the germline V gene are SEHNR and FQNEAQ (reference sequence). V was pared by 0 bases and J by 6 bases, with 8 bases between. The CDR3 is made up of 13 amino acids. CDR3 residues: CASSLAKNDGYTF. The CDR3, as DNA: TGTGCCAGCAGCTTAGCGAAGAATGATGGCTACACCTTC.

The CDR3 here is CASSEGRPGELFF. CDR3 nucleotides: TGTGCCAGCAGTGAGGGTCGGCCCGGGGAGCTGTTTTTT. The chain carries TRBV2 and TRBJ2-2; D not certain. There are 13 residues in the CDR3. V gave up 3 bases and J gave up 6 bases, with 8 bases separating them. Germline V gives CDR1 SNHLY, CDR2 FYNNEI.

The chain recombines TRBV11-2 with TRBJ2-2; D is undetermined. This CDR3 is 15 amino acids long. The germline V gene has CDR1 SGHAT and CDR2 FQNNGV. V lost 0 bases, J lost 2 bases, and 7 bases lay in between. The CDR3 region has the DNA TGTGCCAGCAGCTTAGATCGGACCAACACCGGGGAGCTGTTTTTT. Its protein is CASSLDRTNTGELFF.

The chain couples TRBV27 to TRBJ2-3, with D perhaps matching TRBD1 (6 bases). The CDR3 has 16 residues. Germline values: CDR1 MNHEY, CDR2 SMNVEV (reference sequence). With 6 bases removed from V and 3 bases from J, the gap between germline ends came to 19 bases. This CDR3 reads CASSPLGTQGTDTQYF. The CDR3 DNA reads as TGTGCCAGCAGCCCGCTAGGTACTCAGGGGACAGATACGCAGTATTTT.

The chain uses TRBV4-3 and TRBJ1-1, with D possibly matching TRBD1 (5 bases). Per the germline V gene, CDR1 is LGHNA and CDR2 is YSLEER. The length of the CDR3 is 15 residues. V dropped 2 bases and J dropped 5 bases, with 15 bases sitting between them. The CDR3 loop reads CASSQKIGPGTEAFF. The CDR3 coding sequence is TGCGCCAGCAGCCAAAAAATAGGGCCAGGGACTGAAGCTTTCTTT.

The genes are TRBV5-1 and TRBJ2-7, with D perhaps matching TRBD1 (6 bases). This CDR3 spans 12 amino acids. CDR1 and CDR2 (germline): SGHRS, YFSETQ. Trimming pared 4 bases from V and 6 bases from J, leaving 11 bases between. DNA for the CDR3: TGCGCCAGCAGCCTCACAGGGACCGAGCAGTACTTC. This gives the protein CASSLTGTEQYF.

About this clone itself: Other nucleotide sequences from this sample produce the same CDR3. The chain employs TRBV5-1 and TRBJ2-5; no clear D. The V and J ends lost 0 bases and 1 base respectively, with 7 bases between them. Germline values: CDR1 SGHRS, CDR2 YFSETQ. CDR3 length: 14 amino acids. The DNA for the CDR3 is TGCGCCAGCAGCTTGGTCCCAGGCCAAGAGACCCAGTACTTC. Its protein is CASSLVPGQETQYF.

V and J are TRBV11-2 and TRBJ2-7; D is uncertain. CDR1 is SGHAT, CDR2 FQNNGV, per germline. There are 11 residues in the CDR3. Deletions cut 6 bases from V and 5 bases from J, with 8 bases between. CDR3 region: CASSHRDEQYF. The CDR3 coding sequence is TGTGCCAGCAGTCATCGGGACGAGCAGTACTTC.

The chain uses TRBV27 and TRBJ1-2; D is undetermined. In germline, CDR1 is MNHEY, CDR2 SMNVEV (reference sequence). Between the trimmed V and J ends, which lost 2 bases and 2 bases, there was a span of 9 bases. This CDR3 has 14 residues. The CDR3 protein is CASSLMGGNYGYTF. In nucleotides, the CDR3 is TGTGCCAGCAGTTTAATGGGTGGGAACTATGGCTACACCTTC.

For this clone: The same CDR3 also results from other DNA sequences found in this sample. The chain carries TRBV6-2 or TRBV6-3 and TRBJ2-1; 8 bases are shared with TRBD2. The trim removed 4 bases at V and 0 bases at J, leaving 2 bases unmatched. CDR1 is MNHEY and CDR2 is SVGEGT in the germline V gene. The length of the CDR3 is 15 residues. CDR3 amino acids: CASSLAGSSYNEQFF. CDR3 bases: TGTGCCAGCAGTTTAGCGGGAAGCTCCTACAATGAGCAGTTCTTC.

This chain connects TRBV7-2 to TRBJ2-7; D unresolved. This CDR3 region has 15 residues. V lost 3 bases to trimming and J lost 0 bases, with 12 bases between them. Germline CDR1 and CDR2: SGHTA and FQGNSA. Here the CDR3 DNA reads TGTGCCAGCAGCTTCGTACAGCTGAGCTCCTACGAGCAGTACTTC. This gives the protein CASSFVQLSSYEQYF.

The CDR3 here is CASSLTTGLAGGRDEQYF. Written as DNA, the CDR3 is TGCGCCAGCAGCCTGACGACGGGACTAGCGGGAGGGCGGGACGAGCAGTACTTC. This chain links TRBV4-3 with TRBJ2-7; 16 bases fit TRBD2. The V segment lost 4 bases and the J segment 5 bases; nucleotides outside the gene matches: 11. Germline V gene sequence: CDR1 LGHNA, CDR2 YSLEER. The length of the CDR3 is 18 residues.

This chain joins TRBV30 and TRBJ2-7, with D hard to call. Germline lookup yields CDR1 GTSNPN and CDR2 SVGIG (reference sequence). The CDR3 covers 12 residues. The ends were cut back, 1 base at V and 3 bases at J, with 7 bases in the middle. The CDR3 nucleotides are TGTGCCTGGAGTGCCTCAAACTACGAGCAGTACTTC. Its protein product is CAWSASNYEQYF.

This clone was observed a single time. The CDR3 DNA reads as TGTGCCAGCACGTTCACCCGCAATTCACCCCTCCACTTT. Its translation is CASTFTRNSPLHF. V is TRBV6-6 and J is TRBJ1-6; no definite D call. Germline assignment: CDR1 MNHNY and CDR2 SVGAGI (reference sequence). Trimming removed 7 bases from V and 7 bases from J, with 11 bases in between. The CDR3 covers 13 residues.

V and J are TRBV7-8 and TRBJ1-1; 9 bases are a match to TRBD1. The ends lost 2 bases at V and 5 bases at J; junction bases unmatched: 3. CDR1 and CDR2 from the germline V gene are SGHVS and FQNEAQ. The CDR3 extends over 14 amino acids. DNA for the CDR3: TGTGCCAGCAGCTTAACGGACAGGGGAACTGAAGCTTTCTTT. Translation gives CASSLTDRGTEAFF.

This chain connects TRBV5-1 to TRBJ2-7; D gene ambiguous. V was trimmed by 0 bases and J by 3 bases, leaving 16 bases between them. CDR3 length: 16 amino acids. CDR1 and CDR2 from the germline V gene are SGHRS and YFSETQ. CDR3 region: CASSLAPQSNIYEQYF. The CDR3 nucleotides read TGCGCCAGCAGCTTGGCCCCACAGTCCAATATCTACGAGCAGTACTTC.

The genes are TRBV7-6 and TRBJ2-3; 10 bases map to TRBD1. The CDR3 has 17 amino acids. Trimming removed 0 bases from V and 5 bases from J; junction bases left unmatched: 8. Per germline, CDR1 SGHVS and CDR2 FNYEAQ. In DNA, the CDR3 is TGTGCCAGCAGCTTAGCGGGCGGGACAGGGGTTGAAGATACGCAGTATTTT. Translating gives CASSLAGGTGVEDTQYF.

V is TRBV9 and J is TRBJ1-1; no clear D. The ends were cut back, 0 bases at V and 3 bases at J, with 9 bases in the middle. CDR1 is SGDLS and CDR2 is YYNGEE in the germline V gene. The CDR3 length is 14 residues. The CDR3 coding sequence is TGTGCCAGCAGCGTAGGGTGGCAGGACACTGAAGCTTTCTTT. It specifies CASSVGWQDTEAFF.

The rearrangement joins TRBV11-2 to TRBJ2-7, with 7 bases aligning to TRBD1. CDR3 length equals 14 residues. V shed 5 bases, J shed 2 bases, and the junction held 6 bases outside the gene matches. Germline V gene data show CDR1 as SGHAT and CDR2 as FQNNGV. This CDR3 reads CASSARDSPYEQYF. As DNA, the CDR3 is TGTGCCAGCAGCGCCCGGGACAGCCCCTACGAGCAGTACTTC.

J is TRBJ2-1 and V is TRBV23-1; no clear D gene. TRBV23-1 is flagged as an ORF with uncertain function. V was pared by 2 bases and J by 5 bases, with 16 bases between. The CDR3 length is 16 residues. The CDR3 protein is CASSQGQVRNDNEQFF. CDR3 DNA sequence: TGCGCCAGCAGTCAAGGGCAGGTTAGGAACGACAATGAGCAGTTCTTC.

The chain is built from TRBV12-3 or TRBV12-4 and TRBJ2-1; D is possibly TRBD1 (5 bases). V lost 5 bases and J 8 bases, leaving 13 bases between the germline ends. The CDR3 runs 13 residues. The DNA for the CDR3 is TGTGCCAGCAGTCTGCGGTGGGGCGATGAGCAGTTCTTC. Protein product: CASSLRWGDEQFF.

The V and J genes are TRBV27 and TRBJ2-3, with a possible D match to TRBD2 (5 bases). The CDR3 covers 14 residues. Germline V gene data show CDR1 as MNHEY and CDR2 as SMNVEV (reference sequence). V lost 6 bases and J lost 4, with 14 bases in between. The CDR3 DNA follows: TGTGCCAGCAGGATGACTATCGACGCAGATACGCAGTATTTT. Protein: CASRMTIDADTQYF.

This rearrangement joins TRBV18 to TRBJ2-1; tentative D call: TRBD1 (5 bases). This CDR3 has 15 residues. Trimming took 2 bases from V and 1 from J, leaving 9 bases between them. Germline V CDR1 and CDR2: KGHSH, LQKENI. CDR3 sequence: CASSPTGISYNEQFF. The DNA of the CDR3 is TGTGCCAGCTCACCAACAGGAATATCCTACAATGAGCAGTTCTTC. Supplemented by reference TRBV18 and TRBJ2-1, the full variable domain reads NAGVMQNPRHLVRRRGQEARLRCSPMKGHSHVYWYRQLPEEGLKFMVYLQKENIIDESGMPKERFSAEFPKEGPSILRIQQVVRGDSAAYFCASSPTGISYNEQFFGPGTRLTVL.

The table lists this clone with a few counts. V gene TRBV15 combines with J gene TRBJ1-1; TRBD1 might be the D (5 bases). CDR3 length equals 15 residues. Germline V gene sequence: CDR1 LNHNV, CDR2 YYDKDF (reference sequence). Trimming left V 0 bases short and J 2 bases short, with 10 bases between. The DNA of the CDR3 is TGTGCCACCAGCAGAGATGAGACAGTAAACACTGAAGCTTTCTTT. Translated: CATSRDETVNTEAFF.

This clone was seen only a few times. The V gene is TRBV6-2 or TRBV6-3, the J gene TRBJ1-2; D is unresolved. The CDR3 is made up of 17 amino acids. V gave up 0 bases and J gave up 0 bases, with 14 bases separating them. CDR1 and CDR2 (germline): MNHEY, SVGEGT. The CDR3, as DNA: TGTGCCAGCAGTTACTCGGGAGTCTCTCGGCCTAACTATGGCTACACCTTC. Encoded protein: CASSYSGVSRPNYGYTF.

About this clone itself: The junction departs from the called germline gene at one end, perhaps through a read error. This chain connects TRBV20-1 to TRBJ2-7, with 11 bases fitting TRBD2. The CDR3 spans 11 residues. The V gene's germline CDR1 is DFQATT and CDR2 SNEGSKA (reference sequence). CDR3 loop: CSARGLGTSGF. CDR3 coding DNA: TGCAGTGCTAGAGGGCTCGGGACTAGCGGCTTC.